A selection of T cell receptor beta chains follows, all from one sample in a study of cytomegalovirus exposure and HLA in healthy donors. Sequencing used immunoSEQ multiplex PCR; TCRdb keeps in-frame clones, though not all of them. The sample comprises approximately 120,000 clones, 75% to 85% of which are singletons, and around 2.1% rests with the top ten. Sequencing input: PBMCs. These receptors were obtained from a man aged 50 to 59 in good health and CMV-seronegative. The CDR3 runs from the conserved cysteine through the conserved F or W. D genes are given only for firm matches. Rows give clone size only sometimes, using once, few, many, or a class for an expanded clone.

d_gene	abundance	v_gene	j_gene	CDR3nt	CDR3aa
-	once	TRBV6-1	TRBJ2-6	TGTGCCAGCAGTGAAGCAGCCCGCGTCTCTGGGGCCAACGTCCTGACTTTC	CASSEAARVSGANVLTF
-	-	TRBV19	TRBJ2-7	TGTGCCAGTAGTATTTCGTCTACCTCCTACGAGCAGTACTTC	CASSISSTSYEQYF
TRBD1	-	TRBV4-1	TRBJ2-1	TGCGCCAGCAGCCAAGATCCACAGGGGTTCCACAATGAGCAGTTCTTC	CASSQDPQGFHNEQFF
TRBD2	-	TRBV5-4	TRBJ2-3	TGTGCCAGCAGCTCGAAGCTAGCGGGAGTTACAGATACGCAGTATTTT	CASSSKLAGVTDTQYF
-	once	TRBV2	TRBJ2-3	TGTGCCAGCAGTGTAGGGGCAGATACGCAGTATTTT	CASSVGADTQYF
-	few	TRBV4-3	TRBJ1-3	TGCGCCAGCAGCCAAGATAGTAGCTCTGGAAACACCATATATTTT	CASSQDSSSGNTIYF
-	-	TRBV9	TRBJ2-7	TGTGCCAGCAGCGTAGGAACTGAAGTCTACGAGCAGTACTTC	CASSVGTEVYEQYF
-	once	TRBV10-3	TRBJ1-4	TGTGCCATCAGTGAGCCGGGGGGGGCTAATGAAAAACTGTTTTTT	CAISEPGGANEKLFF
TRBD1	-	TRBV19	TRBJ1-4	TGTGCCAGTAGTATTGGCGGGACAGGGGACCGTGGTAATGAAAAACTGTTTTTT	CASSIGGTGDRGNEKLFF
TRBD1	-	TRBV7-9	TRBJ1-1	TGTGCCAGCAGCTCCTCGCTCGACAGGGTCATAGTACGCACTGAAGCTTTCTTT	CASSSSLDRVIVRTEAFF
TRBD2	few	TRBV5-1	TRBJ2-3	TGCGCCAGCAGCTTGGGACTAGCGGGGAGCACAGATACGCAGTATTTT	CASSLGLAGSTDTQYF
TRBD2	once	TRBV10-1	TRBJ2-3	TGCGCCAGCAGTGAGTCGGCCAGCGGGGGGTTAACAGATACGCAGTATTTT	CASSESASGGLTDTQYF
TRBD1	-	TRBV12-5	TRBJ1-1	TGTGCTAGTGGTAGGGGGCTGAGCACTGAAGCTTTCTTT	CASGRGLSTEAFF
-	-	TRBV28	TRBJ1-4	TGTGCCAGCAGCCGGGGTAATGTTGAAAAACTGTTTTTT	CASSRGNVEKLFF
TRBD1	once	TRBV5-1	TRBJ1-2	TGCGCCAGCAGCCTGGACAGGGGAGACTATGGCTACACCTTC	CASSLDRGDYGYTF
TRBD1	-	TRBV7-2	TRBJ2-5	TGTGCCAGCAGCTGGGACAGGGACGGGGAGACCCAGTACTTC	CASSWDRDGETQYF
-	-	TRBV7-9	TRBJ1-1	TGTTCCAGCAGCTTTAGCGGTTTATATTCTGAGGCTTTCTTT	CSSSFSGLYSEAFF
-	few	TRBV7-2	TRBJ2-7	TGTGCCAGCAGCCTCAGGGGGGCCTCAAGGGAGCAGTACTTC	CASSLRGASREQYF
TRBD2	-	TRBV28	TRBJ2-1	TGTGCCAGCAGTTTAGGGGCTAGCGGGGGGAGAGAAGGGGAGCAGTTCTTC	CASSLGASGGREGEQFF
-	-	TRBV10-1	TRBJ2-1	TGCGCCAGCAGTGAGGAACCTATGAATAGAAATGAGCAGTTCTTC	CASSEEPMNRNEQFF
-	-	TRBV27	TRBJ2-3	TGTGCCAGCAGTTTTGGGGGACTCCTCACAGATACGCAGTATTTT	CASSFGGLLTDTQYF
-	-	TRBV5-1	TRBJ2-2	TGCGCCAGCAGCTTGGGAGCCCCCGGGGAGCTGTTTTTT	CASSLGAPGELFF
-	-	TRBV6-5	TRBJ1-6	TGTGCCAGCAGCATACAGGAATCTGGATCACCCCTCCACTTT	CASSIQESGSPLHF
TRBD1	-	TRBV10-3	TRBJ1-5	TGTGCCATCAGCCGGGACAGCGAACAGCCCCAGCATTTT	CAISRDSEQPQHF
-	-	TRBV6-5	TRBJ1-4	TGTGCCAGCAGCCCCCAGGGGTTGAGTGAAAAACTGTTTTTT	CASSPQGLSEKLFF
-	few	TRBV14	TRBJ2-4	TGTGCCAGCAGCCAAGGGTCGGGAAACATTCAGTACTTC	CASSQGSGNIQYF
TRBD1	-	TRBV5-4	TRBJ1-6	TGTGCCAGCAGCTCGGGACAGGGTCGCAATTCACCCCTCCACTTT	CASSSGQGRNSPLHF
TRBD1	few	TRBV19	TRBJ1-2	TGTGCCAGCCAACGGGACAGCGAACTCAAATTC	CASQRDSELKF
TRBD1	-	TRBV19	TRBJ2-7	TGTGCCAGTAGTACGCTATCACAGGGGAACGAGCAGTACTTC	CASSTLSQGNEQYF